These 13 T cell receptor beta chains originate from one sample sequenced in a study of T cell responses to AZD1222 COVID-19 vaccine. Only in-frame clones appear in the TCRdb table, and some are missing; sequencing was by immunoSEQ multiplex PCR. The sample records 75,000 to 90,000 clones, 86% being singletons. The input for sequencing was peripheral blood, taken on day 0 of AZD1222 vaccination. All receptors derive from an adult in good health.

V gene TRBV6-2 or TRBV6-3 combines with J gene TRBJ1-5; tentative D call: TRBD1 (5 bases). In germline, CDR1 is MNHEY, CDR2 SVGEGT. The length of the CDR3 is 15 residues. The germline V and J ends were trimmed by 0 bases and 4 bases, with 10 bases remaining between them. The chain's CDR3 is CASSYSIGANQPQHF. The DNA of the CDR3 is TGTGCCAGCAGTTACTCGATAGGGGCTAATCAGCCCCAGCATTTT.

The V gene is TRBV6-5, the J gene TRBJ2-7; TRBD1 might be the D (6 bases). The CDR3 is 12 residues long. Looked up from germline, CDR1 is MNHEY and CDR2 is SVGAGI. Deletions cut 6 bases from V and 3 bases from J, with 9 bases between. Here the CDR3 reads CASSADSYEQYF. The CDR3 DNA reads as TGTGCCAGCAGCGCGGACAGCTACGAGCAGTACTTC.

The CDR3 DNA follows: TGTGCCAGTAGTCCCGTCGGACTAGCGGGGAGCACAGATACGCAGTATTTT. Residues: CASSPVGLAGSTDTQYF. The chain uses TRBV19 and TRBJ2-3; 12 positions agree with TRBD2. This CDR3 has 17 residues. J was trimmed by 0 bases and V by 5 bases; bases with no gene match: 6. The germline CDR1 and CDR2 sequences are LNHDA and SQIVND (reference sequence).

This clone was recorded only once. The rearrangement links TRBV7-9 to TRBJ2-7; possible D gene TRBD2, 5 bases. The V gene lost 2 bases and the J gene lost 3 bases, with 11 bases spanning the gap. Germline-derived CDR1 and CDR2 are SEHNR and FQNEAQ (reference sequence). The CDR3 loop spans 14 amino acids. The CDR3 sequence is CASSLSGKHYEQYF. The CDR3 DNA reads as TGTGCCAGCAGCTTAAGCGGAAAGCACTACGAGCAGTACTTC.

V gene TRBV29-1 combines with J gene TRBJ2-7; D is possibly TRBD2 (5 bases). Between the trimmed V and J ends, which lost 1 base and 3 bases, there was a span of 7 bases. CDR1 is SQVTM and CDR2 is ANQGSEA in the germline V gene. The CDR3 has 12 amino acids. CDR3 protein: CSVEVRDYEQYF. CDR3 DNA: TGCAGCGTTGAAGTTCGGGACTACGAGCAGTACTTC.

This clone was seen a handful of times. The chain uses TRBV28 and TRBJ2-7, with 9 positions matching TRBD1. The CDR3 is 19 residues long. Germline V CDR1 and CDR2: MDHEN, SYDVKM. After removal of 6 bases from V and 2 bases from J, the junction contained 20 bases not matched to a gene. The DNA for the CDR3 is TGTGCCAGCAGCTCACTGAGGGGACAGGGAAAAGGTGGTGCCTACGAGCAGTACTTC. This codes for CASSSLRGQGKGGAYEQYF.

Note on this clone: The same CDR3 also results from other DNA sequences found in this sample. The chain links TRBV6-5 to TRBJ2-5, with D unresolved. The germline CDR1 and CDR2 sequences are MNHEY and SVGAGI. This CDR3 contains 14 residues. The V end lost 0 bases, the J end lost 5 bases, and 10 bases lay between the germline ends. This CDR3 reads CASSYSGVGETQYF. In nucleotides, the CDR3 is TGTGCCAGCAGTTACTCTGGGGTCGGGGAGACCCAGTACTTC.

The rearrangement joins TRBV28 to TRBJ1-2; D not resolved. Trimming took 2 bases from V and 3 from J, leaving 16 bases between them. Looked up from germline, CDR1 is MDHEN and CDR2 is SYDVKM. The CDR3 contains 16 residues. The CDR3: CASSLSGGPRDYGYTF. CDR3 DNA sequence: TGTGCCAGCAGTTTAAGCGGTGGCCCGCGAGACTATGGCTACACCTTC.

The V gene is TRBV10-2, the J gene TRBJ2-5, with 16 nucleotides matching TRBD2. The CDR3 is 14 amino acids. From germline, CDR1 is WSHSY and CDR2 SAAADI. With 7 bases clipped from V and 5 bases from J, the junction kept 1 base outside the gene matches. The CDR3 DNA reads TGCGCCAGCACGGGACTAGCGGGAGGGGAGACCCAGTACTTC. Translation: CASTGLAGGETQYF.

V is TRBV4-1 and J is TRBJ2-1; 8 nucleotides line up with TRBD2. The junction had 14 bases not matched to a gene; V was cut back by 0 bases and J by 7 bases. The germline V gene has CDR1 MGHRA and CDR2 YSYEKL. This CDR3 is 18 amino acids long. Here the CDR3 DNA reads TGCGCCAGCAGCCAAGATTTGGAATCGGGGGGGGTGAGGAATGAGCAGTTCTTC. Translation: CASSQDLESGGVRNEQFF.

CDR3 sequence reads: CASSLRTGFSQPQHF. In DNA form, the CDR3 reads TGTGCCAGCAGCTTGAGGACGGGATTTAGCCAGCCCCAGCATTTT. The chain uses TRBV5-5 and TRBJ1-5; D not resolved. V was trimmed by 1 base and J by 7 bases, leaving 15 bases between them. Germline-derived CDR1 and CDR2 are SGHKS and YYEKEE (reference sequence). This CDR3 has 15 amino acids.

Here the CDR3 DNA reads TGTGCCAGCCGCGGACAGCCGAACACTGAAGCTTTCTTT. The encoded protein is CASRGQPNTEAFF. The chain carries TRBV7-9 and TRBJ1-1, with D perhaps TRBD1 (6 bases). This CDR3 has 13 residues. Germline CDR1 SEHNR, CDR2 FQNEAQ (reference sequence). V was clipped by 8 bases and J by 1 base, with 11 bases between them.

This clone showed up just a few times. The DNA of the CDR3 is TGTGCCAGCAAACAGGGGGGAAATCAGCCCCAGCATTTT. It translates to CASKQGGNQPQHF. The chain has TRBV2 and TRBJ1-5; 8 bases match TRBD1. Germline V gene data show CDR1 as SNHLY and CDR2 as FYNNEI. V shed 7 bases and J 4 bases; nucleotides not matched to a gene: 3. The CDR3 loop spans 13 amino acids.